These 5 T cell receptor beta chains were all obtained from the same sample, sequenced in a study of shared clonotypes between healthy human individuals. Clones were sequenced by immunoSEQ multiplex PCR, and TCRdb holds only the in-frame ones, with some missing. Among fewer than 600,000 clones listed, around 76% were seen once. The sequenced material came from PBMCs. These receptors all come from a woman aged 40 to 50 in good health. Some clones in this sample may be carry-over from other donors' samples.

V and J are TRBV7-2 and TRBJ2-3; D remains ambiguous. This CDR3 has 15 amino acids. V was trimmed by 1 base and J by 3 bases, leaving 11 bases between them. CDR1 and CDR2 (germline): SGHTA, FQGNSA. The DNA of the CDR3 is TGTGCCAGCAGCTTAGTAACGATGGGGACAGATACGCAGTATTTT. It is translated as CASSLVTMGTDTQYF.

This rearrangement joins TRBV2 to TRBJ1-1, with D hard to call. The V gene lost 9 bases and the J gene lost 4 bases, with 15 bases spanning the gap. There are 13 residues in the CDR3. The germline V gene encodes CDR1 SNHLY and CDR2 FYNNEI. In DNA form, the CDR3 reads TGTGCCAGTTTGACATTTCGGGCCACTGAAGCTTTCTTT. This translates into CASLTFRATEAFF.

The chain has TRBV28 and TRBJ2-7; D possibly corresponds to TRBD2 (8 bases). Germline assignment: CDR1 MDHEN and CDR2 SYDVKM. V was cut by 6 bases and J by 6 bases, with 18 bases left in between. The CDR3 has 14 residues. The DNA of the CDR3 is TGTGCCAGCAGAACGGGAGGGGGCAGCTCCGAGCAGTACTTC. Its translation is CASRTGGGSSEQYF.

V gene TRBV2 combines with J gene TRBJ2-7; D possibly corresponds to TRBD1 (6 bases). The CDR3 covers 15 residues. Between the trimmed V and J ends, which lost 2 bases and 3 bases, there was a span of 14 bases. Germline lookup yields CDR1 SNHLY and CDR2 FYNNEI. CDR3 bases: TGTGCCAGCAGTGAAATAACAGGGAGATTCTACGAGCAGTACTTC. Protein sequence: CASSEITGRFYEQYF.

This clone was detected only once. The V and J genes are TRBV7-2 and TRBJ2-7; 7 positions match TRBD1. The germline V gene encodes CDR1 SGHTA and CDR2 FQGNSA. The junction had 7 bases not matched to a gene; V was cut back by 5 bases and J by 6 bases. The CDR3 extends over 13 amino acids. Here the CDR3 DNA reads TGTGCCAGCAGCCAGGGGGTTGGGGGCGAGCAGTACTTC. Residues: CASSQGVGGEQYF.